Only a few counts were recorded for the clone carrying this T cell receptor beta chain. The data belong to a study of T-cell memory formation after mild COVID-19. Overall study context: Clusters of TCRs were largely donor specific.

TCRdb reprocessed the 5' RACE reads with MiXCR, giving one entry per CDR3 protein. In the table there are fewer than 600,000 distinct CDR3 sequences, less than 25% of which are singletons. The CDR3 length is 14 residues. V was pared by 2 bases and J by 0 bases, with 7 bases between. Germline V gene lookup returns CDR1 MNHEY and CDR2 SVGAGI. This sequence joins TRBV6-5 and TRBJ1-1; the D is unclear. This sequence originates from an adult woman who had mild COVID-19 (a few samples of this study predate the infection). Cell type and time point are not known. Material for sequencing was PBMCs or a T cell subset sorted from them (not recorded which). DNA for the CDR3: TGTGCCAGCAGTTACGAGGAACTGAACACTGAAGCTTTCTTT. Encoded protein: CASSYEELNTEAFF.